The 27 T cell receptor beta chains below come from one sample, sequenced in a study of blood T cell repertoires in COVID-19. This table comes from immunoSEQ multiplex PCR, and its TCRdb copy is limited to in-frame clones, with some not included. The sample holds fewer than 65,000 clones, approximately 85% seen once. The specimen sequenced was peripheral blood. All receptors come from a human donor in a cohort sampled during active COVID-19.

The chain carries TRBV10-3 and TRBJ2-7; 8 bases line up with TRBD1. V lost 4 bases and J lost 0; bases outside the gene matches: 2. CDR3 length: 14 amino acids. CDR1 is ENHRY, CDR2 SYGVKD, per germline. The CDR3 bases are TGTGCCATCAGTGGTACAGGGGGCTCCTACGAGCAGTACTTC. It specifies CAISGTGGSYEQYF.

The gene calls are TRBV20-1 and TRBJ2-3; 10 bases are a match to TRBD2. Germline V gene sequence: CDR1 DFQATT, CDR2 SNEGSKA (reference sequence). The ends lost 3 bases at V and 8 bases at J; junction bases unmatched: 11. This CDR3 region has 15 residues. CDR3 DNA sequence: TGCAGTGCTAGTCAGCGGGGGGGAGTCTCGGTTACGCAGTATTTT. The encoded protein is CSASQRGGVSVTQYF.

CDR3 bases: TGTGCCAGCTCACCGAGGGACAACCCTGGCTCGCCCCTCCACTTT. Protein product: CASSPRDNPGSPLHF. The V and J genes are TRBV18 and TRBJ1-6; a possible D gene is TRBD1 (6 bases). The CDR3 is 15 amino acids. Trimming removed 3 bases from V and 13 bases from J, with 19 bases in between. Germline lookup yields CDR1 KGHSH and CDR2 LQKENI.

The chain has TRBV9 and TRBJ1-6; perhaps TRBD1 as D (5 bases). This CDR3 has 15 residues. Deletions cut 0 bases from V and 7 bases from J, with 11 bases between. Germline CDR1 reads SGDLS; CDR2 reads YYNGEE. This CDR3 is CASSVGGDGNSPLHF. The DNA for the CDR3 is TGTGCCAGCAGCGTAGGGGGGGACGGAAATTCACCCCTCCACTTT.

The V and J genes are TRBV10-1 and TRBJ2-5; TRBD1 might be the D (8 bases). Trimming shortened V by 7 bases and J by 2 bases, and 17 bases separated the two germline ends. In germline, CDR1 is WNHNN, CDR2 SYGVQD (reference sequence). The CDR3 consists of 15 residues. The CDR3 sequence: CASTTGGERQETQYF. DNA of the CDR3: TGCGCCAGCACCACAGGGGGGGAAAGGCAAGAGACCCAGTACTTC.

This chain uses TRBV3-1 (or the pseudogene TRBV3-2) with TRBJ1-2, with TRBD1 matching over 7 bases. CDR1 and CDR2 from the germline V gene are LGHDT and YNNKEL (reference sequence). Trimming took 2 bases from V and 5 from J; bases not matched to a gene: 5. This CDR3 spans 14 amino acids. The CDR3: CASSQTGTAYGYTF. The CDR3 region has the DNA TGTGCCAGCAGCCAAACCGGGACAGCGTATGGCTACACCTTC.

V usage is TRBV10-1 and J usage is TRBJ2-7; 7 bases match TRBD2. V dropped 3 bases and J dropped 6; count of bases not matched to a gene: 2. CDR1 is WNHNN, CDR2 SYGVQD, per germline (reference sequence). CDR3 size: 12 residues. The CDR3 spells CASSEWGGEQYF. In DNA form, the CDR3 reads TGCGCCAGCAGTGAATGGGGGGGCGAGCAGTACTTC.

The chain joins TRBV18 to TRBJ2-3; D is ambiguous. V was shortened by 4 bases and J by 1 base, with 18 bases between the two germline ends. The CDR3 extends over 17 amino acids. Germline V gene data show CDR1 as KGHSH and CDR2 as LQKENI. The CDR3 spells CASSQNDPVGGTDTQYF. The CDR3 DNA is TGTGCCAGCTCACAGAACGACCCGGTAGGAGGCACAGATACGCAGTATTTT.

The rearrangement links TRBV2 to TRBJ2-2; 10 positions agree with TRBD1. The CDR3 spans 14 residues. Losses at the gene ends were 6 bases for V and 5 bases for J; bases not matched to a gene: 3. Looked up from germline, CDR1 is SNHLY and CDR2 is FYNNEI. The CDR3 DNA is TGTGCCAGCAGGGGGACAGGGGTTACCGGGGAGCTGTTTTTT. It codes for CASRGTGVTGELFF.

The rearrangement uses TRBV14 and TRBJ1-5; 8 nucleotides agree with TRBD1. The CDR3 contains 14 residues. CDR1 is SGHDN and CDR2 is FVKESK in the germline V gene. J lost 5 bases, V lost 4 bases, and 4 bases had no gene match. CDR3 amino acids: CASSPTGAHQPQHF. The CDR3 coding sequence is TGTGCCAGCAGCCCGACAGGGGCCCATCAGCCCCAGCATTTT.

The chain carries TRBV7-9 and TRBJ1-1, with D perhaps TRBD1 (6 bases). The CDR3 has 13 residues. V was trimmed by 5 bases and J by 0 bases, leaving 7 bases between them. Germline values: CDR1 SEHNR, CDR2 FQNEAQ (reference sequence). The CDR3 region is CASSGQLNTEAFF. The DNA of the CDR3 is TGTGCCAGCAGCGGACAGCTGAACACTGAAGCTTTCTTT. Complete variable domain (other parts from reference TRBV7-9 and TRBJ1-1): DTGVSQNPRHKITKRGQNVTFRCDPISEHNRLYWYRQTLGQGPEFLTYFQNEAQLEKSRLLSDRFSAERPKGSFSTLEIQRTEQGDSAMYLCASSGQLNTEAFFGQGTRLTVV.

V is TRBV9 and J is TRBJ1-6, with 8 bases lining up with TRBD1. Trimming at V came to 3 bases and at J to 3 bases, leaving 2 bases not matched to a gene. Germline V CDR1 and CDR2: SGDLS, YYNGEE. There are 15 residues in the CDR3. Written as DNA, the CDR3 is TGTGCCAGCAGCGGCGGACAGGGCTATAATTCACCCCTCCACTTT. It is translated as CASSGGQGYNSPLHF. The full variable domain, with the rest looked up from reference TRBV9 and TRBJ1-6, is DSGVTQTPKHLITATGQRVTLRCSPRSGDLSVYWYQQSLDQGLQFLIQYYNGEERAKGNILERFSAQQFPDLHSELNLSSLELGDSALYFCASSGGQGYNSPLHFGNGTRLTVT.

The V gene is TRBV3-1 (or the pseudogene TRBV3-2), the J gene TRBJ2-3; D remains unclear. Trimming removed 0 bases at V and 3 bases at J, with 16 bases between. The CDR3 has 17 amino acids. CDR1 and CDR2 (germline): LGHDT, YNNKEL (reference sequence). CDR3 coding DNA: TGTGCCAGCAGCCAAGACCCCTCTACGTCCCCGACAGATACGCAGTATTTT. Protein: CASSQDPSTSPTDTQYF.

The CDR3 DNA sequence: TGTGCCAGCAGCTTGGCAGGCAGGGGCTCAGATACGCAGTATTTT. Translated: CASSLAGRGSDTQYF. The rearrangement links TRBV5-4 to TRBJ2-3; tentatively, D is TRBD1 (6 bases). The CDR3 sequence is 15 residues long. Germline V CDR1 and CDR2: SGHNT, YYREEE (reference sequence). V was trimmed by 0 bases and J by 4 bases, leaving 12 bases between them.

This chain connects TRBV18 to TRBJ2-4, with 8 bases fitting TRBD1. Trimming removed 3 bases from V and 8 bases from J; junction bases left unmatched: 6. Per germline, CDR1 KGHSH and CDR2 LQKENI. CDR3 length: 14 residues. The CDR3 spells CASSPRTGPDIQYF. Here the CDR3 DNA reads TGTGCCAGCTCACCTCGGACAGGGCCGGACATTCAGTACTTC. The full variable domain, its missing parts supplied by reference TRBV18 and TRBJ2-4, is NAGVMQNPRHLVRRRGQEARLRCSPMKGHSHVYWYRQLPEEGLKFMVYLQKENIIDESGMPKERFSAEFPKEGPSILRIQQVVRGDSAAYFCASSPRTGPDIQYFGAGTRLSVL.

The chain carries TRBV19 and TRBJ1-1; D is perhaps TRBD1 (5 bases). Germline V lookup: CDR1 LNHDA, CDR2 SQIVND (reference sequence). The V and J ends lost 6 bases and 7 bases respectively, with 21 bases between them. CDR3 length: 15 amino acids. The chain's CDR3 is CASRGGHAEMGEAFF. The CDR3 DNA reads TGTGCCAGTAGGGGGGGTCATGCAGAGATGGGTGAAGCTTTCTTT.

V usage is TRBV23-1 and J usage is TRBJ2-1; D not resolved. TRBV23-1 is recorded as an ORF, its role being uncertain. V was shortened by 2 bases and J by 5 bases, with 7 bases between the two germline ends. The CDR3 is 13 amino acids. The CDR3 reads CASSQRRDNEQFF. The CDR3 DNA reads TGCGCCAGCAGTCAAAGGAGAGACAATGAGCAGTTCTTC.

This chain uses TRBV19 with TRBJ1-1, with a possible D match to TRBD1 (5 bases). From germline, CDR1 is LNHDA and CDR2 SQIVND (reference sequence). The CDR3 totals 14 residues. V was clipped by 4 bases and J by 6 bases, with 15 bases between them. The CDR3 sequence: CASSTHREGAEAFF. CDR3 nucleotide sequence: TGTGCCAGTAGTACCCACCGTGAAGGGGCTGAAGCTTTCTTT.

This sequence joins TRBV27 and TRBJ1-2; 8 nucleotides align to TRBD1. This CDR3 comprises 16 residues. CDR1 is MNHEY and CDR2 is SMNVEV in the germline V gene (reference sequence). With 4 bases clipped from V and 4 bases from J, the junction kept 11 bases outside the gene matches. CDR3 loop: CASSSGQGPISYGYTF. The CDR3 coding sequence is TGTGCCAGCAGTTCCGGACAGGGACCTATTAGCTATGGCTACACCTTC.

This chain joins TRBV19 and TRBJ2-3; 11 nucleotides match TRBD2. The CDR3 consists of 15 residues. Germline V gene data show CDR1 as LNHDA and CDR2 as SQIVND (reference sequence). Losses at the gene ends were 6 bases for V and 0 bases for J; bases not matched to a gene: 2. The CDR3 nucleotides read TGTGCCAGTAGGCTAGCGGGGGGCAGCACAGATACGCAGTATTTT. Its translation is CASRLAGGSTDTQYF.

This clone occurred once. The CDR3 loop reads CASSDRTGRNEQFF. The CDR3 nucleotides are TGTGCCAGCAGTGATAGGACAGGCCGCAATGAGCAGTTCTTC. The chain has TRBV6-1 and TRBJ2-1; 7 positions agree with TRBD1. V was pared by 3 bases and J by 6 bases, with 5 bases of the junction left unmatched. Germline assignment: CDR1 MNHNS and CDR2 SASEGT. The CDR3 is 14 residues long.

V usage is TRBV29-1 and J usage is TRBJ2-7, with D possibly TRBD1 on 7 matching bases. This CDR3 has 14 residues. Germline assignment: CDR1 SQVTM and CDR2 ANQGSEA. V dropped 2 bases and J dropped 1 base, with 12 bases sitting between them. In DNA, the CDR3 is TGCAGCGTTGAAAGGGAGGACAGGTCCTACGAGCAGTACTTC. Encoded protein: CSVEREDRSYEQYF.

The chain joins TRBV27 to TRBJ1-5; perhaps TRBD1 as D (6 bases). With 6 bases removed from V and 1 base from J, the gap between germline ends came to 10 bases. The CDR3 sequence is 14 residues long. From germline, CDR1 is MNHEY and CDR2 SMNVEV (reference sequence). CDR3 in amino acids: CASREGGSNQPQHF. CDR3 sequence (DNA): TGTGCCAGCAGGGAAGGGGGAAGCAATCAGCCCCAGCATTTT.

J is TRBJ2-7 and V is TRBV11-2; TRBD1 aligns across 9 bases. In germline, CDR1 is SGHAT, CDR2 FQNNGV. J gave up 4 bases and V 6 bases, and 10 bases lay outside the gene matches. This CDR3 has 15 residues. In DNA, the CDR3 is TGTGCCAGCAGTCTAAACAGGGGGCGCGGATACGAGCAGTACTTC. Its translation is CASSLNRGRGYEQYF.

Details on this clone: The sample has other DNA sequences that encode this CDR3 too. The CDR3, as DNA: TGTGCCAGCAGCGTAGGGCTAGCGGGGGGCACAGATACGCAGTATTTT. Translating gives CASSVGLAGGTDTQYF. V is TRBV9 and J is TRBJ2-3; the match to TRBD2 covers 10 bases. This CDR3 is built from 16 residues. In germline, CDR1 is SGDLS, CDR2 YYNGEE. The V segment lost 0 bases and the J segment 1 base; nucleotides outside the gene matches: 2. Full variable domain (missing parts from reference TRBV9 and TRBJ2-3): DSGVTQTPKHLITATGQRVTLRCSPRSGDLSVYWYQQSLDQGLQFLIQYYNGEERAKGNILERFSAQQFPDLHSELNLSSLELGDSALYFCASSVGLAGGTDTQYFGPGTRLTVL.

The J gene is TRBJ2-7, the V gene TRBV2; TRBD2 might be the D (6 bases). This CDR3 comprises 14 residues. Germline lookup yields CDR1 SNHLY and CDR2 FYNNEI. The V end lost 4 bases, the J end lost 5 bases, and 15 bases lay between the germline ends. CDR3 bases: TGTGCCAGCAGTGGGAGGGGAGCAGGCCACGAGCAGTACTTC. Its translation is CASSGRGAGHEQYF.

This clone was seen just once. J is TRBJ1-4 and V is TRBV12-3 or TRBV12-4, with D perhaps matching TRBD1 (5 bases). Trimming pared 3 bases from V and 8 bases from J, leaving 10 bases between. CDR3 size: 13 residues. The CDR3 reads CASSFAGSEKLFF. CDR3 bases: TGTGCCAGCAGTTTTGCAGGGTCCGAAAAACTGTTTTTT.